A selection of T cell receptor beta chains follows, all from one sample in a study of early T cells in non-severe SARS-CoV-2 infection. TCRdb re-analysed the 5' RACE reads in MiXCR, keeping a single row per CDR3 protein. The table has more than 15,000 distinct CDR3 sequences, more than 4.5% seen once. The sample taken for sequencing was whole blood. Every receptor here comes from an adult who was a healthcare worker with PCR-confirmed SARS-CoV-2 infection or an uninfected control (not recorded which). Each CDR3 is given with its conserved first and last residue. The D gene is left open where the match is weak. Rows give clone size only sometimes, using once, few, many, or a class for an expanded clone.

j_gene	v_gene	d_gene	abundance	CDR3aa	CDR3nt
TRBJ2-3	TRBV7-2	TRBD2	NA	CASSQSKGLAGGADTQYF	TGTGCCAGCAGCCAGAGCAAAGGACTAGCGGGAGGGGCAGATACGCAGTATTTT
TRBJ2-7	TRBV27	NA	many	CASSLSGQGKAYEQYF	TGTGCCAGCAGTTTATCGGGCCAGGGCAAGGCCTACGAGCAGTACTTC
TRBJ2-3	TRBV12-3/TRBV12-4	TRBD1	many	CASSQGQGVRDTQYF	TGTGCCAGCAGCCAGGGACAGGGGGTCCGGGATACGCAGTATTTT
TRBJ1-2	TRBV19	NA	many	CASSIQGASYGYTF	TGTGCCAGTAGTATACAGGGTGCCTCCTATGGCTACACCTTC
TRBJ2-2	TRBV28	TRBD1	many	CASRHDRANTGELFF	TGTGCCAGCAGACACGACAGGGCAAACACCGGGGAGCTGTTTTTT
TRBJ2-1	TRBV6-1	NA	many	CASTPRGKGTNRNEQFF	TGTGCCAGCACCCCGAGAGGGAAGGGGACAAATAGAAATGAGCAGTTCTTC
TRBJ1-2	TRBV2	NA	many	CASSEQGHGVYGYTF	TGTGCCAGCAGTGAACAGGGTCACGGGGTCTATGGCTACACCTTC
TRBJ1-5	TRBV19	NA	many	CASRVRANQPQHF	TGTGCCTCAAGGGTCAGGGCGAATCAGCCCCAGCATTTT
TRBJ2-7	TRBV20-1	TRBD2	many	CSARPGGEVSEQYF	TGCAGTGCTAGACCGGGAGGAGAAGTCTCCGAGCAGTACTTC
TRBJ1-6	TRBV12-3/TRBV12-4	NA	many	CASSLDRVFSYNSPLHF	TGTGCCAGCAGTTTAGACCGGGTTTTTTCCTATAATTCACCCCTCCACTTT
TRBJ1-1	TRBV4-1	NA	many	CASSQGVEGWGQPEAFF	TGCGCCAGCAGCCAAGGAGTAGAGGGTTGGGGCCAGCCTGAAGCTTTCTTT
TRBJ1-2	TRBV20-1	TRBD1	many	CSAIDRGVGYTF	TGCAGTGCTATAGACAGGGGGGTTGGCTACACCTTC
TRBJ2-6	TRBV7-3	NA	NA	CASSRDSSGANVLTF	TGTGCCAGCAGCCGCGACAGCTCTGGGGCCAACGTCCTGACTTTC
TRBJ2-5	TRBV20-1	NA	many	CSAGPRVETQYF	TGCAGTGCCGGGCCACGCGTTGAGACCCAGTACTTC
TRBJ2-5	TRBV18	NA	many	CASSPGQETQYF	TGTGCCAGCTCACCAGGCCAAGAGACCCAGTACTTC
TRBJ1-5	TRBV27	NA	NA	CASSLWAEGGNQPQHF	TGTGCCAGCAGTTTATGGGCGGAAGGGGGCAATCAGCCCCAGCATTTT
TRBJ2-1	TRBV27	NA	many	CASSLGQSHNEQFF	TGTGCCAGCAGTCTTGGGCAGAGTCACAATGAGCAGTTCTTC
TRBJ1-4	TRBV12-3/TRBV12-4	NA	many	CASSFRPYTGQPLGEKLFF	TGTGCCAGCAGTTTCCGTCCGTACACCGGACAGCCGCTTGGTGAAAAACTGTTTTTT
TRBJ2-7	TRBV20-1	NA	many	CRPGGTSSYEQYF	TGCAGACCGGGGGGCACAAGCTCCTACGAGCAGTACTTC
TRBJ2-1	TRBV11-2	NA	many	CASSLVAMRASSYNEQFF	TGTGCCAGCAGCTTAGTAGCGATGCGGGCAAGCTCCTACAATGAGCAGTTCTTC
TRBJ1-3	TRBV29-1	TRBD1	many	CSVAGGSGNTIYF	TGCAGCGTCGCAGGGGGCTCTGGAAACACCATATATTTT
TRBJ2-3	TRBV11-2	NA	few	CASSLGVGGGRADTQYF	TGTGCCAGCAGCCTGGGGGTCGGAGGGGGCCGGGCAGATACGCAGTATTTT
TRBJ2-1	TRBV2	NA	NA	CASSRDLYNEQFF	TGTGCCAGCTCGCGGGACTTATACAATGAGCAGTTCTTC
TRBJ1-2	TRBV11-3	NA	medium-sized	CASSREGMGGYTF	TGTGCCAGCAGCAGGGAGGGAATGGGTGGCTACACCTTC
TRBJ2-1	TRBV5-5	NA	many	CASSLEGKGGGLKNEQFF	TGTGCCAGCAGCTTGGAGGGTAAAGGGGGAGGATTAAAGAATGAGCAGTTCTTC
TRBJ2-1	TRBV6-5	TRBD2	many	CASSRGLAGAGNYNEQFF	TGTGCCAGCAGCCGTGGACTAGCGGGAGCGGGGAACTACAATGAGCAGTTCTTC
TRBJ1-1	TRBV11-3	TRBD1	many	CASGRGGWGTEAFF	TGTGCCAGCGGAAGAGGGGGCTGGGGCACTGAAGCTTTCTTT
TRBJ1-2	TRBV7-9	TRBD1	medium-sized	CASSLRGQVTHGYTF	TGTGCCAGCAGCTTACGCGGACAGGTAACCCATGGCTACACCTTC
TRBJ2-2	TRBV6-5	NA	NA	CASSGGRVFWDGELFF	TGTGCCAGCAGTGGAGGACGGGTCTTCTGGGACGGGGAGCTGTTTTTT
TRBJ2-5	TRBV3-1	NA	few	CASSPWRRETQYF	TGTGCCAGCAGCCCCTGGAGGCGGGAGACCCAGTACTTC
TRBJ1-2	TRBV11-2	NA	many	CASSSFDRHGYTF	TGTGCCAGCAGCTCATTTGACAGGCATGGCTACACCTTC
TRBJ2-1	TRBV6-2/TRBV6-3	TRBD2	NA	CASSTGTRVVDEQFF	TGTGCCAGCAGCACCGGGACTAGAGTGGTTGATGAGCAGTTCTTC
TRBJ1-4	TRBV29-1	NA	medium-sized	CSVEDSINEKLFF	TGCAGCGTTGAGGACAGTATCAATGAAAAACTGTTTTTT